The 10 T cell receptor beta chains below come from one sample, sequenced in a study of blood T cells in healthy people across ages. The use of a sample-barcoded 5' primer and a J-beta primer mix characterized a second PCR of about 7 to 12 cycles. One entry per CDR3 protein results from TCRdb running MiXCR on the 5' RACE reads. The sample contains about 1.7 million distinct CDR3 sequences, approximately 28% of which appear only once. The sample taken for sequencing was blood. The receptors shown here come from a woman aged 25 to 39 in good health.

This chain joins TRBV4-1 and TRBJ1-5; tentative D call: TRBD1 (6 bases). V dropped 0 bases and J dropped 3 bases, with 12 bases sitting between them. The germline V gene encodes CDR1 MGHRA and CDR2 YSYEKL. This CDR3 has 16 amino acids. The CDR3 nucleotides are TGCGCCAGCAGCCAAGAAGGGGGGTTTTACAATCAGCCCCAGCATTTT. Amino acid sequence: CASSQEGGFYNQPQHF.

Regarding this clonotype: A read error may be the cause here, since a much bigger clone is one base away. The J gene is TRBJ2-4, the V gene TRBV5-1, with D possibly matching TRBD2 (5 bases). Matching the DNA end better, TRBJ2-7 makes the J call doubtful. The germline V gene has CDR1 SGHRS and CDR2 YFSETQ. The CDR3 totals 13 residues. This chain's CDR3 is CASSLAGYGEQYF. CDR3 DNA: TGCGCCAGCAGCTTGGCGGGGTATGGCGAGCAGTACTTC.

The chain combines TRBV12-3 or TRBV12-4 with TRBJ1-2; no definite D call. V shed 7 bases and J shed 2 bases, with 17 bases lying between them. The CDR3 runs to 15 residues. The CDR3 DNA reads TGTGCCAGCACCCTCCCGGGTGTTGGGAACTATGGCTACACCTTC. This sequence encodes CASTLPGVGNYGYTF.

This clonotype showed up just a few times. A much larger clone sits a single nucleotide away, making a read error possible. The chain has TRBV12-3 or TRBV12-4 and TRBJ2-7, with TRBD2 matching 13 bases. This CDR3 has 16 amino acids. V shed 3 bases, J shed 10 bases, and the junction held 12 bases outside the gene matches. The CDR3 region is CASSFGTSGKKEAQYF. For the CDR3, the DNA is TGTGCCAGCAGTTTTGGGACTAGCGGGAAGAAAGAGGCCCAGTACTTC.

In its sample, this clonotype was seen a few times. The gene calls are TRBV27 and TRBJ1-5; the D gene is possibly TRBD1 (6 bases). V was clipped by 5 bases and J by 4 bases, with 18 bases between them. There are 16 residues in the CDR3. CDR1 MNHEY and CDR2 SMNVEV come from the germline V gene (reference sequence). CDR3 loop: CASSPGTFGSNQPQHF. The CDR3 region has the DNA TGTGCCAGCAGTCCAGGGACATTTGGATCAAATCAGCCCCAGCATTTT.

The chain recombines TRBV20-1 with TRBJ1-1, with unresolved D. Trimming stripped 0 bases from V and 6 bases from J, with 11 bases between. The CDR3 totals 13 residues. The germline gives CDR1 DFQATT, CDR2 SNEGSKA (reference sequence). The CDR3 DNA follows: TGCAGTGCTAGAGATGGTAGGTTGGCTGAAGCTTTCTTT. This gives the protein CSARDGRLAEAFF.

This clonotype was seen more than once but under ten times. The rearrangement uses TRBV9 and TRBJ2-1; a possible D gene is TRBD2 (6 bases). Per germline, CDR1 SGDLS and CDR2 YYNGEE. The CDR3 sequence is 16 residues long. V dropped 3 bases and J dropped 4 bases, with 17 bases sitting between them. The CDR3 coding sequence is TGTGCCAGCAGCGCCCCGATAGCAGGAGGGTACAATGAGCAGTTCTTC. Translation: CASSAPIAGGYNEQFF.

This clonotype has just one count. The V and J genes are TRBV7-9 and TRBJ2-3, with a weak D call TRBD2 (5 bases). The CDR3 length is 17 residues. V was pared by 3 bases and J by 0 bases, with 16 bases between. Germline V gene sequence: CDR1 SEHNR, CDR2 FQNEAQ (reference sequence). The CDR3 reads CASSFLSDFLSTDTQYF. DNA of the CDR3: TGTGCCAGCAGCTTCCTCTCGGACTTTCTTAGCACAGATACGCAGTATTTT.

CDR3 sequence: CASSLKAYSQDTSQYF. The CDR3 bases are TGTGCCAGCAGCTTAAAGGCCTATTCCCAAGATACCTCCCAGTACTTC. This rearrangement joins TRBV11-2 to TRBJ2-5; D gene uncertain. There are 16 residues in the CDR3. V lost 2 bases, J lost 9 bases, and 22 bases lay in between. Germline CDR1 is SGHAT and CDR2 is FQNNGV.

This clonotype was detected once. CDR3 DNA: TGTGCCAGCAGCAGGACAGGCAATTCGCCCCAGCATTTT. Residues: CASSRTGNSPQHF. V is TRBV6-5 and J is TRBJ1-5; 7 bases match TRBD1. Germline V gene data show CDR1 as MNHEY and CDR2 as SVGAGI. The J segment lost 9 bases and the V segment lost 6 bases, leaving 8 bases of the junction unmatched. The CDR3 contains 13 residues.